Listed below are T cell receptor beta chains from one sample, sequenced in a study of cytomegalovirus exposure and HLA in healthy donors. Assay: immunoSEQ multiplex PCR; the TCRdb copy retains only in-frame clones and omits some. The data contain around 200,000 clones, under 85% of them seen just once; the ten biggest clones take up roughly 1.6%. The sequencing sample was made of PBMCs. The source is a man in his fifties in good health and CMV-seronegative. Each CDR3 is given with its conserved first and last residue. Each record gives: V gene, J gene, CDR3 protein.

TRBV5-1	TRBJ2-7	CASSKDSQYEQYF
TRBV5-4	TRBJ2-3	CASSPSGTSTDTQYF
TRBV29-1	TRBJ2-7	CSVFRVGEQYF
TRBV6-5	TRBJ1-2	CASLNAGNYGYTF
TRBV7-8	TRBJ1-1	CASRSTGGSGTEAFF
TRBV28	TRBJ1-4	CASSGSTGGWSTNEKLFF
TRBV28	TRBJ2-7	CASKTSGTASYEQYF
TRBV5-6	TRBJ2-7	CASRITGQREVGEQYF
TRBV2	TRBJ2-1	CASSGRAGGEQFF
TRBV20-1	TRBJ2-1	CSARVSGNGFF
TRBV5-4	TRBJ2-7	CASSLSGTGVYEQYF
TRBV9	TRBJ1-1	CATGSAAGEAFF
TRBV11-2	TRBJ2-4	CASRYRVVDIQYF
TRBV30	TRBJ2-3	CAWSVRVGATQYF
TRBV5-6	TRBJ1-1	CASSLAGTGVGAFF
TRBV7-9	TRBJ1-2	CASSSSRSRVNYGYTF
TRBV6-6	TRBJ2-7	CASSYGLAPTYEQYF
TRBV19	TRBJ2-3	CASSSLAGGLTDTQYF
TRBV9	TRBJ1-2	CASSPTPDRRYGYTF
TRBV6-6	TRBJ1-5	CASRNDRGLRQPQHF